This T cell receptor (beta chain) was sequenced in a study of Ad26.COV2.S vaccination and SARS-CoV-2 variants. The trim removed 5 bases at V and 10 bases at J, leaving 13 bases unmatched. From germline, CDR1 is LNHDA and CDR2 SQIVND (reference sequence). This CDR3 contains 16 residues. Treatment of the sample: about 20 received Ad26.COV2.S at low or high dose, single or two shots; about five received placebo; per-sample allocation not given. Repertoires come from day 63 after the first vaccine or placebo injection. Repertoires were generated with immunoSEQ multiplex PCR, while TCRdb's copy carries only in-frame clones and drops some. The table includes approximately 480,000 clones, roughly 89% detected once. Study-wide findings and caveats: Vaccine recipients posted higher spike-specific TCR breadth than their placebo counterparts.

In regard to this clone: Antigen specificity is unknown.

The sequencing here drew on peripheral blood, taken in a trial of Ad26.COV2.S vaccine versus placebo. The chain employs TRBV19 and TRBJ2-1; 11 bases fit TRBD1. The sequence derives from a person between 18 and 59 years old who received the Ad26.COV2.S COVID-19 vaccine or a placebo. This chain's CDR3 is CASSPSGTGGSREQFF. The DNA for the CDR3 is TGTGCCAGTAGTCCCTCCGGGACAGGGGGTTCACGGGAGCAGTTCTTC.